This is a list of T cell receptor beta chains from one sample in a study of spatial heterogeneity in lung cancer. TCRdb processed the 5' RACE reads anew with MiXCR; each CDR3 protein has one entry. The sample lists 50,000 to 60,000 distinct CDR3 sequences, 6.5% to 7.5% occurring once. Sequenced material: PBMCs, taken at follow-up. The origin of the receptors is a female donor with early-stage non-small cell lung cancer. Both conserved end residues are part of each CDR3.

TRBJ2-3 TRBV4-1 CASSQTGLNADTQYF
TRBJ1-1 TRBV10-2 CASRTGTRNAEAFF
TRBJ1-6 TRBV6-5 CASGQGVSPLHF
TRBJ2-7 TRBV10-3 CAISAGQGANEQYF
TRBJ2-3 TRBV6-2/TRBV6-3 CASSYGMGTDTQYF
TRBJ1-6 TRBV27 CADYGAPYYNSPLHF
TRBJ2-3 TRBV11-2 CASSLERAATGTRYTDTQYF
TRBJ1-2 TRBV7-2 CASSLMAGDDGYTF
TRBJ1-1 TRBV7-9 CASSPLGDGNTEAFF
TRBJ2-2 TRBV9 CASSVATTGRTGELFF
TRBJ2-5 TRBV7-2 CASSLDWGQETQYF
TRBJ2-7 TRBV4-3 CASSQGWRPDYEQYF
TRBJ2-5 TRBV5-1 CASSVGGLAGQETQYF
TRBJ2-3 TRBV6-1 CASSDRGLAGTDTQYF
TRBJ1-2 TRBV29-1 CSADLARALTGYTF
TRBJ2-3 TRBV10-1 CASSAHSTDTQYF
TRBJ2-3 TRBV4-2 CASSQDVAGGADTQYF
TRBJ1-1 TRBV7-8 CASSPRGGSMNTEAFF
TRBJ2-3 TRBV20-1 CSAPGGADTQYF
TRBJ2-5 TRBV2 CASRVETQYF
TRBJ2-6 TRBV14 CASSRGGWSGANVLTF
TRBJ2-2 TRBV6-5 CASSYSRGSGELFF
TRBJ2-5 TRBV7-9 CASSLAGSPPQAQYF
TRBJ2-1 TRBV5-1 CASSTFTGLGEQFF
TRBJ2-2 TRBV11-2 CASSDPRGPQEELFF
TRBJ1-6 TRBV5-1 CASSLQGDNSPLHF